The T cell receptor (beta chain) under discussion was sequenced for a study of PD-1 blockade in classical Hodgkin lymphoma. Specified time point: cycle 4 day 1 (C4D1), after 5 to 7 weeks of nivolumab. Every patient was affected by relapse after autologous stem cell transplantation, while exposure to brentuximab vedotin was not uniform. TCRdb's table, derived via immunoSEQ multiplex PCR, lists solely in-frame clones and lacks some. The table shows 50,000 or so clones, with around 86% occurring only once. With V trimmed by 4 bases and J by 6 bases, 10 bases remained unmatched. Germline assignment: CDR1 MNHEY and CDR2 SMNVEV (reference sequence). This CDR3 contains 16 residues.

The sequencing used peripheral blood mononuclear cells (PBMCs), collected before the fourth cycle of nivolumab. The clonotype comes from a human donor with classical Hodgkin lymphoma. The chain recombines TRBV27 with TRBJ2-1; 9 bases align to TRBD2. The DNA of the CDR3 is TGTGCCAGCAGTTCAGGGGCGGGAGGGCCGGGCAATGAGCAGTTCTTC. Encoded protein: CASSSGAGGPGNEQFF.